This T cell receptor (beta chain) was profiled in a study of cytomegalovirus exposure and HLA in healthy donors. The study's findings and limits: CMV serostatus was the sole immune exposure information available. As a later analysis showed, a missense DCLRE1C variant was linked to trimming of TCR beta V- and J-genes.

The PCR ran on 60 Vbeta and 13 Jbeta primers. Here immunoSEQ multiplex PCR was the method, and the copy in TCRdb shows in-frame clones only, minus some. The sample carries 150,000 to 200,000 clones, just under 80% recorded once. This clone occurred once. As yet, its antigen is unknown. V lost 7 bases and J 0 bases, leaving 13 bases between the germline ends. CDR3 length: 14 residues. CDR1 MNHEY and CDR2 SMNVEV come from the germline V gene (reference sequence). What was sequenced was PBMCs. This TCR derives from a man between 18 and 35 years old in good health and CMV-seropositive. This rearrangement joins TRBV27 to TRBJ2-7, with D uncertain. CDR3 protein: CASTLVTGSYEQYF. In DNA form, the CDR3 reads TGTGCCAGCACCCTTGTGACTGGCTCCTACGAGCAGTACTTC.